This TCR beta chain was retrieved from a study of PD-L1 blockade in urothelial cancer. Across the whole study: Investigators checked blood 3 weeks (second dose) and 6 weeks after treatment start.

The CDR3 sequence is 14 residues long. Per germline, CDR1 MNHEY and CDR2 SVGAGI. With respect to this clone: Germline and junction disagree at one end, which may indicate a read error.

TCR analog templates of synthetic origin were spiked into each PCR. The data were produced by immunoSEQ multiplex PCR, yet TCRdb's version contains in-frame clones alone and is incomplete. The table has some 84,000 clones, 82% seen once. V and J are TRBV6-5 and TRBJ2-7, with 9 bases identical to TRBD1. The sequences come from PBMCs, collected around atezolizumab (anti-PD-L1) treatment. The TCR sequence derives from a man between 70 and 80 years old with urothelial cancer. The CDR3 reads CAISSGQGTYEQYF. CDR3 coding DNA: TGTGCCATCAGTTCGGGACAGGGAACCTACGAGCAGTACTTC.